This T cell receptor (beta chain) derives from a study of patients and donors after allogeneic stem cell transplantation. This clonotype turned up a few times. TCRdb re-derived calls from the RT-PCR reads in MiXCR, one entry per CDR3 protein. The sample shows about a million distinct CDR3 sequences, approximately 19% of them seen only once. The CDR3 consists of 15 residues. The junction had 7 bases not matched to a gene; V was cut back by 0 bases and J by 6 bases. Germline V gene data show CDR1 as SGHVS and CDR2 as FNYEAQ. The sequenced sample was blood, either unsorted or a sorted T cell fraction (not recorded which). J is TRBJ1-1 and V is TRBV7-6; 7 bases fit TRBD1. This receptor was taken from a human donor who was either an allogeneic HSCT recipient or a stem cell or donor lymphocyte infusion donor (not recorded which). It is not recorded whose cells these are; they may come from a transplant donor. As DNA, the CDR3 is TGTGCCAGCAGCTTAGCGCAGGGGGGGAGCGCTGAAGCTTTCTTT. Translating gives CASSLAQGGSAEAFF. The variable domain in full, completed from reference TRBV7-6 and TRBJ1-1, reads GAGVSQSPRYKVTKRGQDVALRCDPISGHVSLYWYRQALGQGPEFLTYFNYEAQQDKSGLPNDRFSAERPEGSISTLTIQRTEQRDSAMYRCASSLAQGGSAEAFFGQGTRLTVV.